The rows below give T cell receptor beta chains drawn from one sample of a study of shared clonotypes between healthy human individuals. Assay: immunoSEQ multiplex PCR; the TCRdb copy retains only in-frame clones and omits some. The sample has some 2.3 million clones, more than 85% seen once. What was sequenced was naive CD4+ T cells from PBMCs. Receptors originate from a man aged 18 to 30 in good health. Some clones in this sample may be carry-over from other donors' samples. The CDR3 runs from the conserved cysteine through the conserved F or W. A D gene is named only where the DNA matches it firmly.

V,D,J,CDR3,DNA
TRBV4-1,NA,TRBJ2-5,CASSQDQGKGETQYF,TGCGCCAGCAGCCAAGATCAGGGGAAAGGAGAGACCCAGTACTTC
TRBV30,TRBD1,TRBJ2-5,CAWRMGQAYQETQYF,TGTGCCTGGAGGATGGGACAGGCGTACCAAGAGACCCAGTACTTC
TRBV28,NA,TRBJ1-4,CASSLFRRGNEKLFF,TGTGCCAGCAGCCTGTTCAGGAGAGGCAATGAAAAACTGTTTTTT
TRBV5-6,NA,TRBJ2-3,CASSLYVGEPDTQYF,TGTGCCAGCAGCTTGTATGTGGGCGAACCGGATACGCAGTATTTT
TRBV19,NA,TRBJ1-5,CASSIRDSNQPQHF,TGTGCCAGTAGTATCAGGGATAGCAATCAGCCCCAGCATTTT
TRBV11-2,TRBD1,TRBJ1-2,CASSSVRRTGNYGYTF,TGTGCCAGCAGCTCAGTAAGGCGGACAGGGAACTATGGCTACACCTTC
TRBV7-2,NA,TRBJ2-5,CASSPAGLETQYF,TGTGCCAGCAGCCCAGCCGGGCTGGAGACCCAGTACTTC
TRBV30,TRBD1,TRBJ2-7,CAWRSGQLSYEQYF,TGTGCCTGGAGATCGGGACAGCTCTCCTACGAGCAGTACTTC
TRBV30,TRBD2,TRBJ2-3,CAWTRWEAGNTDTQYF,TGTGCCTGGACAAGATGGGAAGCGGGGAACACAGATACGCAGTATTTT
TRBV9,NA,TRBJ2-6,CASSVRYSGANVLTF,TGTGCCAGCAGCGTAAGGTACTCTGGGGCCAACGTCCTGACTTTC
TRBV25-1,NA,TRBJ1-1,CASSEAQLRNTEAFF,TGTGCCAGCAGTGAGGCCCAGCTACGGAACACTGAAGCTTTCTTT
TRBV19,NA,TRBJ2-7,CASSTSGTLREQYF,TGTGCCAGTAGTACATCCGGGACTCTCCGCGAGCAGTACTTC
TRBV4-2,NA,TRBJ2-2,CASSQEGGIGGELFF,TGTGCCAGCAGCCAAGAGGGCGGGATAGGCGGGGAGCTGTTTTTT
TRBV6-1,TRBD1,TRBJ2-1,CASTGNSGQGQRFF,TGTGCCAGCACCGGAAATTCCGGACAGGGCCAAAGGTTCTTC
TRBV5-1,TRBD1,TRBJ2-5,CASSLQGEETQYF,TGCGCCAGCAGCTTACAGGGGGAGGAGACCCAGTACTTC
TRBV5-1,NA,TRBJ2-1,CASAGDDREQFF,TGCGCCAGCGCTGGGGACGATCGGGAGCAGTTCTTC
TRBV7-9,NA,TRBJ2-3,CASSLHQAPTDTQYF,TGTGCCAGCAGCTTGCACCAGGCCCCCACAGATACGCAGTATTTT
TRBV11-2,NA,TRBJ2-3,CASSLAGSTDTQYF,TGTGCCAGCAGCTTAGCCGGTAGCACAGATACGCAGTATTTT
TRBV28,NA,TRBJ1-2,CASSFLDKGGQGYTF,TGTGCCAGCAGTTTCCTCGACAAGGGCGGGCAAGGCTACACCTTC
TRBV2,NA,TRBJ2-3,CASSEFRGRAKSTDTQYF,TGTGCCAGCAGTGAGTTTCGTGGTAGGGCCAAGAGCACAGATACGCAGTATTTT
TRBV14,NA,TRBJ2-5,CASSHFGLQETQYF,TGTGCCAGCAGCCATTTCGGACTACAAGAGACCCAGTACTTC
TRBV15,TRBD1,TRBJ1-1,CATSRDRGRDTEAFF,TGTGCCACCAGCAGGGACAGGGGGAGGGACACTGAAGCTTTCTTT
TRBV28,TRBD1,TRBJ1-1,CASSLPGGGGGAFF,TGTGCCAGCAGTTTACCGGGAGGGGGCGGTGGGGCTTTCTTT
TRBV6-1,NA,TRBJ2-7,CASTQGRYEQYF,TGTGCCAGCACCCAGGGCCGGTACGAGCAGTACTTC
TRBV28,NA,TRBJ2-1,CASRVYNEQFF,TGTGCCAGTAGGGTATACAATGAGCAGTTCTTC